The present entry profiles one TCR beta chain with its context. The antigen is not known. These data originate in a study of cytomegalovirus exposure and HLA in healthy donors. TCRdb's copy holds only in-frame clones and misses some; the assay was immunoSEQ multiplex PCR. The top ten clones hold around 3.1% of a sample with 260,000 or so clones, around 90% of them seen once. Per germline, CDR1 MDHEN and CDR2 SYDVKM. The V gene lost 4 bases and the J gene lost 3 bases, with 16 bases spanning the gap. The CDR3 extends over 15 amino acids. Study-wide findings and caveats: Researchers counted about 150 TCR beta chains as cytomegalovirus-associated.

The gene calls are TRBV28 and TRBJ2-7, with D perhaps TRBD2 (6 bases). The origin of this receptor is a woman between 25 and 40 years old in good health and CMV-seronegative. The sample was PBMCs. DNA of the CDR3: TGTGCCAGCAGTTCCTCCGGGACTTCTAACTACGAGCAGTACTTC. Protein: CASSSSGTSNYEQYF.